Listed below are T cell receptor beta chains from one sample, sequenced in a study of cytomegalovirus exposure and HLA in healthy donors. The repertoire was sequenced with immunoSEQ multiplex PCR; TCRdb's copy has only in-frame clones and lacks some. The sample has around 140,000 clones; roughly 71% are singletons. The source material was PBMCs. Source of these receptors: a woman aged 40 to 49 in good health and CMV-seronegative. Each CDR3 is given without its conserved first and last residue.

j_call: TRBJ1-1; v_call: TRBV10-2; cdr3_aa: ASGGYMNTEAF
j_call: TRBJ2-6; v_call: TRBV7-9; cdr3_aa: ASSPAGGVHSGTNVLT
j_call: TRBJ2-3; v_call: TRBV6-4; cdr3_aa: ASSGAGGHTDTQY
j_call: TRBJ1-1; v_call: TRBV4-3; cdr3_aa: ASSQVFSYRNTEAF
j_call: TRBJ1-6; v_call: TRBV6-6; cdr3_aa: ASSYGQFLGSPLH
j_call: TRBJ1-1; v_call: TRBV6-5; cdr3_aa: ASSSRGVRAF
j_call: TRBJ1-1; v_call: TRBV5-1; cdr3_aa: ASSLGDRDTEAF
j_call: TRBJ2-3; v_call: TRBV29-1; cdr3_aa: SVAGGPDTQY
j_call: TRBJ1-5; v_call: TRBV7-8; cdr3_aa: ASSSGGEKYRPQH
j_call: TRBJ1-1; v_call: TRBV5-4; cdr3_aa: ASSNPTGSNTEAF